Listed below are T cell receptor beta chains from one sample, sequenced in a study of blood T cell repertoires in COVID-19. The assay was immunoSEQ multiplex PCR, and TCRdb's table has in-frame clones only and misses some. The sample includes approximately 150,000 clones, around 88% seen only once; the top ten take roughly 19%. Material for sequencing was peripheral blood. These receptors were collected from a woman aged 70-85 years who had recovered from COVID-19. Each CDR3 is given with its conserved first and last residue. A D gene is named only where the DNA matches it firmly. Size is omitted from some rows. Given values are once, few, many or a class for expanded clones.

length | D | J | size | V | CDR3 | DNA
16 | TRBD2 | TRBJ2-7 | NA | TRBV11-1 | CASRPPGLAGAYEQYF | TGTGCCAGCAGACCCCCGGGACTAGCGGGAGCTTACGAGCAGTACTTC
16 | TRBD1 | TRBJ1-2 | NA | TRBV7-6 | CASSLGGGQENYGYTF | TGTGCCAGCAGCTTAGGGGGGGGACAGGAGAACTATGGCTACACCTTC
14 | TRBD1 | TRBJ1-1 | NA | TRBV4-2 | CASSQTGGGTEAFF | TGTGCCAGCAGCCAGACAGGGGGAGGGACTGAAGCTTTCTTT
14 | NA | TRBJ2-7 | NA | TRBV2 | CASSEQTPPYEQYF | TGTGCCAGCAGTGAACAGACACCCCCCTACGAGCAGTACTTC
13 | NA | TRBJ1-4 | NA | TRBV3-1/TRBV3-2 | CASTLNGAEKLFF | TGTGCCAGCACCCTGAATGGGGCTGAAAAACTGTTTTTT
16 | TRBD2 | TRBJ2-1 | NA | TRBV7-9 | CASSLWGRAPTDEQFF | TGTGCCAGCAGCTTGTGGGGGAGGGCGCCTACGGATGAGCAGTTCTTC
16 | TRBD2 | TRBJ2-7 | NA | TRBV10-3 | CAICQTSGVDSYEQYF | TGTGCCATCTGCCAGACTAGCGGGGTCGACTCCTACGAGCAGTACTTC
18 | NA | TRBJ1-1 | NA | TRBV10-3 | CAISESLGGLNMNTEAFF | TGTGCCATCAGTGAGTCTTTGGGGGGGCTGAACATGAACACTGAAGCTTTCTTT
14 | NA | TRBJ1-2 | few | TRBV4-2 | CASSQSRAGSGYTF | TGTGCCAGCAGCCAGTCCAGGGCCGGGTCTGGCTACACCTTC
14 | NA | TRBJ1-1 | NA | TRBV5-1 | CASSFQGSNTEAFF | TGCGCCAGCAGCTTTCAGGGATCGAACACTGAAGCTTTCTTT
11 | NA | TRBJ2-3 | NA | TRBV2 | CASRGADTQYF | TGTGCCAGCAGGGGCGCAGATACGCAGTATTTT
13 | NA | TRBJ2-2 | NA | TRBV12-3/TRBV12-4 | CASSLLVGGELFF | TGTGCCAGCAGTTTATTAGTTGGCGGGGAGCTGTTTTTT
16 | NA | TRBJ1-5 | NA | TRBV15 | CATSRDLGTRNQPQHF | TGTGCCACCAGCAGAGATCTCGGGACTCGCAATCAGCCCCAGCATTTT
14 | NA | TRBJ1-1 | few | TRBV5-5 | CASSLAWESTKAFF | TGTGCCAGCAGCTTGGCCTGGGAGAGCACGAAAGCTTTCTTT
13 | NA | TRBJ2-2 | NA | TRBV2 | CASSPGVTGELFF | TGTGCCAGCAGTCCCGGGGTTACCGGGGAGCTGTTTTTT
13 | NA | TRBJ2-7 | NA | TRBV18 | CASSPRGRNEQYF | TGTGCCAGCTCCCCACGGGGGCGTAACGAGCAGTACTTC
15 | TRBD1 | TRBJ1-2 | NA | TRBV5-1 | CASSALQGGNYGYTF | TGCGCCAGCAGCGCCCTACAGGGGGGGAACTATGGCTACACCTTC
17 | TRBD2 | TRBJ2-3 | NA | TRBV4-2 | CASSQGLAGGPVDTQYF | TGTGCCAGCAGCCAGGGACTAGCGGGAGGGCCGGTAGATACGCAGTATTTT
15 | TRBD1 | TRBJ2-1 | NA | TRBV11-2 | CASSLGSGGRDEQFF | TGTGCCAGCAGCTTAGGGTCAGGGGGTCGGGATGAGCAGTTCTTC
15 | NA | TRBJ2-5 | NA | TRBV29-1 | CSVQGTANGGETQYF | TGCAGCGTTCAGGGGACAGCAAACGGGGGAGAGACCCAGTACTTC
14 | NA | TRBJ1-1 | NA | TRBV28 | CASSLLWGDTEAFF | TGTGCCAGCAGCCTACTGTGGGGGGACACTGAAGCTTTCTTT
17 | TRBD1 | TRBJ1-2 | NA | TRBV10-3 | CAITPGTGGPINYGYTF | TGTGCCATCACCCCCGGGACAGGGGGCCCAATCAACTATGGCTACACCTTC
16 | NA | TRBJ1-3 | NA | TRBV7-2 | CASSPVGGRVGNTIYF | TGTGCCAGCAGTCCAGTGGGGGGGCGGGTTGGAAACACCATATATTTT
15 | NA | TRBJ2-3 | NA | TRBV6-4 | CASSDSAGSTDTQYF | TGTGCCAGCAGTGACTCGGCGGGGAGCACAGATACGCAGTATTTT
15 | TRBD2 | TRBJ2-5 | NA | TRBV7-2 | CASSYPSGNQETQYF | TGTGCCAGCAGCTACCCAAGCGGGAACCAAGAGACCCAGTACTTC
14 | TRBD1 | TRBJ2-3 | NA | TRBV10-1 | CASRGDRGTDTQYF | TGCGCCAGCCGTGGGGACAGGGGGACAGATACGCAGTATTTT
14 | TRBD1 | TRBJ1-2 | NA | TRBV27 | CASSSRTGNYGYTF | TGTGCCAGCAGTTCACGGACAGGGAACTATGGCTACACCTTC
16 | TRBD2 | TRBJ2-5 | NA | TRBV28 | CASSGLAGGPQETQYF | TGTGCCAGCAGCGGACTAGCGGGAGGGCCCCAAGAGACCCAGTACTTC
13 | NA | TRBJ1-5 | NA | TRBV12-3/TRBV12-4 | CASSLGGDQPQHF | TGTGCCAGCAGTTTAGGGGGGGATCAGCCCCAGCATTTT
14 | TRBD1 | TRBJ2-7 | NA | TRBV18 | CASSRDSSSYEQYF | TGTGCCAGCTCAAGGGACAGCAGCTCCTACGAGCAGTACTTC
12 | NA | TRBJ1-5 | NA | TRBV19 | CASRLGNQPQHF | TGTGCCAGTAGACTGGGCAATCAGCCCCAGCATTTT
17 | TRBD2 | TRBJ2-3 | NA | TRBV7-2 | CASSLGGTSVPTDTQYF | TGTGCCAGCAGCTTAGGCGGGACTAGCGTCCCCACAGATACGCAGTATTTT
14 | NA | TRBJ1-2 | NA | TRBV3-1/TRBV3-2 | CASSQEDGWRGYTF | TGTGCCAGCAGCCAAGAGGATGGCTGGCGGGGCTACACCTTC
15 | TRBD2 | TRBJ2-7 | once | TRBV5-4 | CASTRGGGSFYEQYF | TGTGCCAGCACCCGGGGGGGCGGATCTTTCTACGAGCAGTACTTC